The source of this T cell receptor (beta chain) is a study of blood T cell repertoires in COVID-19. Overall study: Sample material is recorded as cDNA or gDNA derived from T cells, B-cell-depleted T cells, or PBMCs.

Participants' reported clinical history set cohort assignment. The recovered donors of Cohort 3 showed two negative PCRs, clearance, or symptom resolution. In the source study's methods: Estimation of nucleated cell counts was performed using reference gene primer amplification. The repertoire was sequenced with immunoSEQ multiplex PCR; TCRdb's copy has only in-frame clones and lacks some. V and J calls and clone size follow that table, whereas D and trimming were derived from the DNA. This table has about 170,000 clones, around nine tenths appearing once. The TCR originated in a woman between 18 and 30 years old who had recovered from COVID-19. Specimen: PBMCs or T cells enriched from blood (not recorded which).

CDR3 sequence: CASSHRTRLDTQYF. The CDR3 region has the DNA TGTGCCAGCAGTCACCGGACTAGACTGGATACGCAGTATTTT. The V call is TRBV2, the J call TRBJ2-3; the match to TRBD2 covers 7 bases. CDR3 length: 14 amino acids. The germline gives CDR1 SNHLY, CDR2 FYNNEI. V lost 5 bases, J lost 6 bases, and 8 bases stayed unmatched.